These 32 T cell receptor beta chains were all obtained from the same sample, sequenced in a study of T cell responses to AZD1222 COVID-19 vaccine. TCRdb's table, derived via immunoSEQ multiplex PCR, lists solely in-frame clones and lacks some. Of around 78,000 clones in the sample, roughly 84% were seen once. The sample was peripheral blood, taken on day 0 of AZD1222 vaccination. The receptor source for this set is an adult in good health.

The V gene is TRBV7-8, the J gene TRBJ1-2, with D uncertain. The ends were cut back, 2 bases at V and 4 bases at J, with 5 bases in the middle. The CDR3 sequence is 12 residues long. Looked up from germline, CDR1 is SGHVS and CDR2 is FQNEAQ. The CDR3 sequence is CASSLSPYGYTF. CDR3 DNA sequence: TGTGCCAGCAGCTTAAGTCCCTATGGCTACACCTTC.

This chain connects TRBV4-1 to TRBJ2-5; 9 nucleotides agree with TRBD1. This CDR3 has 15 residues. The V gene end was trimmed by 3 bases and the J gene end by 5 bases; junction bases not matched to a gene: 7. Germline V CDR1 and CDR2: MGHRA, YSYEKL. DNA of the CDR3: TGCGCCAGCAGCCAGGAACAGGGGGCTAGGGAGACCCAGTACTTC. Its protein is CASSQEQGARETQYF.

The rearrangement joins TRBV5-4 to TRBJ2-1, with D perhaps matching TRBD2 (5 bases). This CDR3 has 14 residues. Germline lookup yields CDR1 SGHNT and CDR2 YYREEE (reference sequence). V was cut by 2 bases and J by 0 bases, with 6 bases left in between. CDR3 DNA sequence: TGTGCCAGCAGCTTCGGGGACTCCTACAATGAGCAGTTCTTC. Protein: CASSFGDSYNEQFF. Together with reference TRBV5-4 and TRBJ2-1, the CDR3 gives the full variable domain: ETGVTQSPTHLIKTRGQQVTLRCSSQSGHNTVSWYQQALGQGPQFIFQYYREEENGRGNFPPRFSGLQFPNYSSELNVNALELDDSALYLCASSFGDSYNEQFFGPGTRLTVL.

CDR3 DNA: TGTGCCACAAGGGGGGGGCTATATGGCTACACCTTC. Protein sequence: CATRGGLYGYTF. The V gene is TRBV19, the J gene TRBJ1-2, with D perhaps matching TRBD1 (6 bases). The CDR3 extends over 12 amino acids. Germline loops: CDR1 LNHDA, CDR2 SQIVND (reference sequence). Trimming took off 10 bases at V and 5 bases at J, with 14 bases between the two ends.

This clone was seen only once. The genes are TRBV28 and TRBJ1-2; D is unclear. The ends were cut back, 3 bases at V and 0 bases at J, with 11 bases in the middle. The CDR3 consists of 15 residues. CDR1 MDHEN and CDR2 SYDVKM come from the germline V gene. CDR3 in DNA: TGTGCCAGCAGTTTCCCCAGGAGAGCTAACTATGGCTACACCTTC. The encoded protein is CASSFPRRANYGYTF.

V usage is TRBV6-4 and J usage is TRBJ1-1; 9 bases line up with TRBD1. With 6 bases clipped from V and 2 bases from J, the junction kept 7 bases outside the gene matches. The CDR3 consists of 15 residues. Germline CDR1 MRHNA, CDR2 SNTAGT. Here the CDR3 DNA reads TGTGCCAGCAGGGGGACAGGGTTGGGAAACACTGAAGCTTTCTTT. This sequence encodes CASRGTGLGNTEAFF.

This clone was seen a few times. V and J are TRBV12-5 and TRBJ1-5; possibly TRBD1 for D (6 bases). Germline lookup yields CDR1 LGHNT and CDR2 FRNRAP. V lost 9 bases, J lost 0 bases, and 24 bases lay in between. The CDR3 has 18 amino acids. The CDR3, as DNA: TGTGCTAGGGGGGTAAAACCCGGGACATTTAATAGCAATCAGCCCCAGCATTTT. Residues: CARGVKPGTFNSNQPQHF.

J is TRBJ1-1 and V is TRBV6-1, with unresolved D. The V end lost 3 bases, the J end lost 11 bases, and 10 bases lay between the germline ends. In germline, CDR1 is MNHNS, CDR2 SASEGT. The CDR3 extends over 11 amino acids. CDR3 nucleotide sequence: TGTGCCAGCAGTGATTGGGCACGGGCTTTCTTT. It translates to CASSDWARAFF.

A word on this clone: Other DNA sequences in this sample translate to the same CDR3. The chain links TRBV11-3 to TRBJ2-2; no firm D call. The CDR3 is 13 amino acids. Trimming removed 1 base from V and 6 bases from J, with 6 bases in between. CDR1 is SGHNT and CDR2 is YENEEA in the germline V gene. CDR3 nucleotides: TGTGCCAGCAGCTTAGGGGTCTCCGGGGAGCTGTTTTTT. The encoded protein is CASSLGVSGELFF.

This sequence joins TRBV3-1 (or the pseudogene TRBV3-2) and TRBJ2-1; perhaps TRBD1 as D (5 bases). Trimming stripped 3 bases from V and 5 bases from J, with 26 bases between. This CDR3 is built from 19 residues. Germline CDR1 reads LGHDT; CDR2 reads YNNKEL (reference sequence). CDR3 bases: TGTGCCAGCAGCCACGTCACCCGCCTTACAGGAGCCCTCAACAATGAGCAGTTCTTC. Its translation: CASSHVTRLTGALNNEQFF.

The V and J genes are TRBV11-2 and TRBJ1-1, with a tentative D call TRBD1 (5 bases). V lost 1 base and J 5 bases, leaving 11 bases between the germline ends. Germline values: CDR1 SGHAT, CDR2 FQNNGV. CDR3 length: 14 residues. Here the CDR3 DNA reads TGTGCCAGCAGCTTAGCAGGTGGGGGAACTGAAGCTTTCTTT. Residues: CASSLAGGGTEAFF.

The J gene is TRBJ2-2, the V gene TRBV19; tentative D call: TRBD1 (5 bases). Germline assignment: CDR1 LNHDA and CDR2 SQIVND (reference sequence). This CDR3 has 15 residues. Trimming removed 7 bases at V and 2 bases at J, with 14 bases between. The CDR3 loop reads CASMHRNLNTGELFF. CDR3 coding DNA: TGTGCCAGTATGCACAGGAACCTTAACACCGGGGAGCTGTTTTTT.

The chain combines TRBV19 with TRBJ2-1; D may be TRBD2 (6 bases). The germline gives CDR1 LNHDA, CDR2 SQIVND (reference sequence). The CDR3 length is 14 residues. The V end lost 4 bases, the J end lost 10 bases, and 17 bases lay between the germline ends. The CDR3 DNA sequence: TGTGCCAGTAGTACGGGGGACTCCCTAGGGGAGCAGTTCTTC. Translation gives CASSTGDSLGEQFF.

The CDR3 here is CATSRGQAGYGYTF. For the CDR3, the DNA is TGTGCCACCAGCAGAGGACAGGCGGGCTATGGCTACACCTTC. The chain has TRBV15 and TRBJ1-2; weak D call: TRBD1 (6 bases). From germline, CDR1 is LNHNV and CDR2 YYDKDF (reference sequence). The germline V and J ends were trimmed by 1 base and 4 bases, with 10 bases remaining between them. This CDR3 spans 14 amino acids.

In its sample, this clone was seen once. The chain couples TRBV5-6 to TRBJ1-5; D ambiguous. Germline assignment: CDR1 SGHDT and CDR2 YYEEEE. Trimming took off 0 bases at V and 2 bases at J, with 6 bases between the two ends. The CDR3 loop spans 14 amino acids. The chain's CDR3 is CASSLVGGNQPQHF. The DNA of the CDR3 is TGTGCCAGCAGCTTGGTAGGAGGCAATCAGCCCCAGCATTTT.

The CDR3 loop is CASNKHGSSYNEQFF. The CDR3 coding sequence is TGTGCCAGCAACAAACACGGGAGCTCCTACAATGAGCAGTTCTTC. The chain has TRBV6-1 and TRBJ2-1, with D perhaps matching TRBD2 (6 bases). The CDR3 is made up of 15 amino acids. Trimming left V 7 bases short and J 0 bases short, with 13 bases between. Germline CDR1 is MNHNS and CDR2 is SASEGT.

The V gene is TRBV27, the J gene TRBJ2-7; 7 bases agree with TRBD1. V dropped 3 bases and J dropped 1; count of bases not matched to a gene: 6. The CDR3 spans 15 residues. CDR1 and CDR2 (germline): MNHEY, SMNVEV (reference sequence). DNA of the CDR3: TGTGCCAGCAGTTTTGCCCGGACAGGATCCTACGAGCAGTACTTC. Its protein product is CASSFARTGSYEQYF.

This chain uses TRBV7-8 with TRBJ2-1, with D tentatively TRBD1 (5 bases). V lost 2 bases and J lost 10, with 9 bases in between. Germline V gene lookup returns CDR1 SGHVS and CDR2 FQNEAQ. This CDR3 has 12 residues. The CDR3 DNA reads TGTGCCAGCAGCTTACAGGGTGGCGAGCAGTTCTTC. This translates into CASSLQGGEQFF.

In its sample, this clone was seen a few times. The CDR3 protein is CASGLEARRGASSYNEQFF. The CDR3 DNA is TGTGCTAGTGGTTTGGAGGCTAGGCGGGGGGCCTCCTCCTACAATGAGCAGTTCTTC. This chain joins TRBV12-5 and TRBJ2-1; TRBD2 aligns across 8 bases. This CDR3 has 19 amino acids. Germline V gene sequence: CDR1 LGHNT, CDR2 FRNRAP. V gave up 1 base and J gave up 0 bases; unmatched junction bases: 11.

CDR3 nucleotide sequence: TGTGCCAGCAGCTTGGAGGGAGGCTACACCTTC. This sequence encodes CASSLEGGYTF. This chain uses TRBV7-9 with TRBJ1-2; D is uncertain. The CDR3 sequence is 11 residues long. Trimming cost V 3 bases and J 8 bases, with 7 bases left between them. Germline V lookup: CDR1 SEHNR, CDR2 FQNEAQ (reference sequence). Complete variable domain (other parts from reference TRBV7-9 and TRBJ1-2): DTGVSQNPRHKITKRGQNVTFRCDPISEHNRLYWYRQTLGQGPEFLTYFQNEAQLEKSRLLSDRFSAERPKGSFSTLEIQRTEQGDSAMYLCASSLEGGYTFGSGTRLTVV.

V is TRBV2 and J is TRBJ2-1, with 9 bases lining up with TRBD1. J lost 0 bases, V lost 4 bases, and 10 bases had no gene match. The CDR3 spans 18 residues. Germline CDR1 is SNHLY and CDR2 is FYNNEI. CDR3 sequence: CASSVRGGGQGSYNEQFF. CDR3 sequence (DNA): TGTGCCAGCAGTGTGCGAGGAGGGGGACAGGGCTCCTACAATGAGCAGTTCTTC.

This chain connects TRBV6-6 to TRBJ1-6, with TRBD1 matching over 7 bases. Trimming took 8 bases from V and 5 from J; bases not matched to a gene: 9. The CDR3 extends over 15 amino acids. From germline, CDR1 is MNHNY and CDR2 SVGAGI (reference sequence). The chain's CDR3 is CASGEGALDNSPLHF. In DNA form, the CDR3 reads TGTGCCAGCGGAGAGGGGGCTCTGGATAATTCACCCCTCCACTTT.

The chain joins TRBV7-6 to TRBJ2-2; 12 nucleotides line up with TRBD2. J gave up 0 bases and V 2 bases, and 7 bases lay outside the gene matches. The CDR3 runs to 19 residues. Germline assignment: CDR1 SGHVS and CDR2 FNYEAQ. This CDR3 reads CASSLPTSGGSANTGELFF. The CDR3 DNA reads as TGTGCCAGCAGCTTACCCACTAGCGGGGGGTCCGCGAACACCGGGGAGCTGTTTTTT.

The chain has TRBV2 and TRBJ2-7, with 7 bases matching TRBD1. Germline CDR1 reads SNHLY; CDR2 reads FYNNEI. CDR3 length: 15 amino acids. Trimming at V came to 8 bases and at J to 3 bases, leaving 13 bases not matched to a gene. The CDR3 DNA follows: TGTGCCAGCGGCGTAGGGGGCTCCCCGCTCTACGAGCAGTACTTC. Translation gives CASGVGGSPLYEQYF.

The chain combines TRBV6-2 or TRBV6-3 with TRBJ2-2, with 10 positions matching TRBD1. Trimming took 6 bases from V and 3 from J; bases not matched to a gene: 4. The CDR3 has 15 amino acids. Germline V gene data show CDR1 as MNHEY and CDR2 as SVGEGT. CDR3 DNA: TGTGCCAGCAGCCCCGGGACAGGGGACACCGGGGAGCTGTTTTTT. Translation: CASSPGTGDTGELFF.

This clone was recorded only once. V usage is TRBV9 and J usage is TRBJ1-3; 9 bases are a match to TRBD1. Unmatched junction bases numbered 3, after V lost 0 bases and J lost 2 bases. CDR3 length equals 16 residues. CDR1 and CDR2 (germline): SGDLS, YYNGEE. The CDR3: CASSVGGTGPGNTIYF. The CDR3 DNA reads TGTGCCAGCAGCGTAGGAGGGACAGGGCCTGGAAACACCATATATTTT.

This rearrangement joins TRBV2 to TRBJ2-3; D might be TRBD2 (7 bases). V lost 5 bases and J lost 4, with 31 bases in between. Germline V lookup: CDR1 SNHLY, CDR2 FYNNEI. The CDR3 consists of 20 residues. The CDR3 region has the DNA TGTGCCAGCAGTCCGGGGTTAGTGGGGGGGCGCTATATCATCTCAGATACGCAGTATTTT. This translates into CASSPGLVGGRYIISDTQYF.

This chain links TRBV6-5 with TRBJ1-3; no reliable D call. The CDR3 is made up of 13 amino acids. CDR1 MNHEY and CDR2 SVGAGI come from the germline V gene. Trimming left V 7 bases short and J 4 bases short, with 11 bases between. The CDR3 here is CASKQNGGNTIYF. The CDR3 DNA reads TGTGCCAGCAAGCAAAACGGAGGAAACACCATATATTTT.

The chain combines TRBV21-1 with TRBJ1-2. TRBV21-1 is tagged as a pseudogene. The CDR3 is 13 residues long. The CDR3 is CASSKSPNYGYTF. The CDR3 DNA follows: TGTGCCAGCAGCAAGAGCCCTAACTATGGCTACACCTTC.

This clone was found once. The rearrangement uses TRBV18 and TRBJ2-2; TRBD1 matches 9 bases. Germline lookup yields CDR1 KGHSH and CDR2 LQKENI. This CDR3 comprises 14 residues. V was pared by 4 bases and J by 5 bases, with 2 bases of the junction left unmatched. CDR3 region: CASSRDRDTGELFF. The CDR3 nucleotides are TGTGCCAGCTCACGGGACAGGGATACCGGGGAGCTGTTTTTT.

V gene TRBV5-6 combines with J gene TRBJ2-1; 8 positions match TRBD2. The V segment lost 4 bases and the J segment 4 bases; nucleotides outside the gene matches: 10. Germline CDR1 is SGHDT and CDR2 is YYEEEE. This CDR3 region has 16 residues. CDR3 DNA: TGTGCCAGCAGCACTCCCACTAGCGGATATTACAATGAGCAGTTCTTC. It codes for CASSTPTSGYYNEQFF.

The chain combines TRBV10-3 with TRBJ2-1; D gene uncertain. Deletions cut 0 bases from V and 0 bases from J, with 6 bases between. Looked up from germline, CDR1 is ENHRY and CDR2 is SYGVKD. The CDR3 contains 15 residues. The DNA of the CDR3 is TGTGCCATCAGTGAGTCCGCGAGCTCCTACAATGAGCAGTTCTTC. Translation gives CAISESASSYNEQFF.